The next 8 T cell receptor beta chains were all read from a single sample in a study of blood T cell repertoires in COVID-19. Here immunoSEQ multiplex PCR was the method, and the copy in TCRdb shows in-frame clones only, minus some. The sample lists 200,000 to 300,000 clones, about 88% occurring once. The sample consisted of peripheral blood. These receptors came from a man aged 30-40 years with active or convalescent COVID-19.

V and J are TRBV3-1 (or the pseudogene TRBV3-2) and TRBJ2-7, with 11 nucleotides matching TRBD2. V was clipped by 3 bases and J by 5 bases; unmatched bases: 12. Germline V gene data show CDR1 as LGHDT and CDR2 as YNNKEL (reference sequence). CDR3 size: 17 residues. The CDR3 DNA reads as TGTGCCAGCAGCCACCCATTTAGCGGGGGGGCAACCAACGAGCAGTACTTC. It codes for CASSHPFSGGATNEQYF.

The chain employs TRBV4-1 and TRBJ2-7, with no clear D. This CDR3 has 12 residues. From germline, CDR1 is MGHRA and CDR2 YSYEKL. Deletions cut 4 bases from V and 3 bases from J, with 7 bases between. Written as DNA, the CDR3 is TGCGCCAGCAGCCCAAATGTCTACGAGCAGTACTTC. It translates to CASSPNVYEQYF.

The CDR3 here is CASEGLAGGRNIQYF. DNA of the CDR3: TGCGCCAGCGAGGGACTAGCGGGGGGGAGGAACATTCAGTACTTC. The gene calls are TRBV10-2 and TRBJ2-4; TRBD2 matches 16 bases. CDR3 length: 15 amino acids. V was clipped by 8 bases and J by 7 bases; unmatched bases: 5. Per germline, CDR1 WSHSY and CDR2 SAAADI.

This clone was detected once. The chain is built from TRBV20-1 and TRBJ2-7, with 7 bases fitting TRBD1. V shed 6 bases and J 6 bases; nucleotides not matched to a gene: 17. This CDR3 comprises 15 residues. The germline gives CDR1 DFQATT, CDR2 SNEGSKA (reference sequence). CDR3 region: CSASLTQGVYGEQYF. In DNA form, the CDR3 reads TGCAGTGCCAGTTTGACTCAGGGGGTTTACGGCGAGCAGTACTTC.

The V call is TRBV10-1, the J call TRBJ2-2, with 7 bases lining up with TRBD1. The V segment lost 4 bases and the J segment 7 bases; nucleotides outside the gene matches: 6. There are 14 residues in the CDR3. CDR1 is WNHNN, CDR2 SYGVQD, per germline (reference sequence). In DNA form, the CDR3 reads TGCGCCAGCAGTGGAGACAGGGTAATCGGGGAGCTGTTTTTT. Its translation is CASSGDRVIGELFF.

On this clone: The sample has other DNA sequences that encode this CDR3 too. This sequence joins TRBV5-1 and TRBJ1-6; the D gene is possibly TRBD1 (5 bases). The CDR3 spans 15 residues. Trimming cost V 4 bases and J 7 bases, with 15 bases left between them. Germline assignment: CDR1 SGHRS and CDR2 YFSETQ. The CDR3 sequence: CASSPRTGENSPLHF. DNA of the CDR3: TGCGCCAGCAGCCCCCGAACAGGAGAGAATTCACCCCTCCACTTT.

The V and J genes are TRBV20-1 and TRBJ1-1, with D hard to call. CDR3 length: 11 amino acids. Looked up from germline, CDR1 is DFQATT and CDR2 is SNEGSKA (reference sequence). Deletions cut 1 base from V and 11 bases from J, with 11 bases between. Here the CDR3 DNA reads TGCAGTGCTAGAGCCAATTATGAGGCTTTCTTT. This gives the protein CSARANYEAFF.

V gene TRBV25-1 combines with J gene TRBJ1-2; TRBD1 is a possible D gene (5 bases). The CDR3 extends over 15 amino acids. Germline V gene data show CDR1 as MGHDK and CDR2 as SYGVNS. Trimming took off 2 bases at V and 2 bases at J, with 12 bases between the two ends. CDR3 residues: CASSEGGTGNYGYTF. As DNA, the CDR3 is TGTGCCAGCAGTGAAGGGGGGACGGGCAACTATGGCTACACCTTC.